The sequence of this T cell receptor (beta chain) was determined in a study of regulatory T cells in long-lasting Graves disease. Researchers made TCR beta libraries by using iRepertoire HTBI primers and running Arm-PCR on CDR3 regions. Each CDR3 protein is one row after TCRdb ran MiXCR on the multiplex PCR reads. There are 550,000 or so distinct CDR3 sequences in the sample; more than 10% occur only once, and around 9.3% lies in the top ten. The CDR3 consists of 14 residues. The germline V and J ends were trimmed by 5 bases and 3 bases, with 14 bases remaining between them. Time point in this sample: newly diagnosed GD, antithyroid drugs for less than 3 months. Isolated PBMC RNA provided the starting material for the TCR library. This same sample was also taken into another study, of T cells in Graves' hyperthyroidism and ophthalmopathy.

Source: peripheral blood mononuclear cells (PBMCs), taken at new diagnosis, from a patient treated with antithyroid drugs. The chain recombines TRBV12-3 or TRBV12-4 with TRBJ2-7; a weak D match, TRBD1 (6 bases). This clonotype was obtained from a woman aged 25-40 years with Graves disease. The CDR3 DNA sequence: TGTGCCAGCAGTGATTACAGGGCACGCTACGAGCAGTACTTC. Protein sequence: CASSDYRARYEQYF.